This TCR beta chain stems from a study of vaccination effects on CD4 cells after COVID-19. As for the study in general: Samples collected post-vaccine were obtained a median of 72 days after the second dose.

Germline V gene sequence: CDR1 LGHNT, CDR2 FRNRAP. CDR3 size: 11 residues. Viral peptide pool expansion of antigen-specific CD4+ T cells preceded sequencing in the ViraFEST assay. At the end of more than 8 days of culture, CD4+ T cells were isolated. The person acquired a PCR-confirmed SARS-CoV-2 infection between March and December 2020. Two-dose BNT162b2 or mRNA-1273 vaccination was given to participants. Overall study findings and caveats: Convalescents' post-vaccine spike-reactive clones were mainly new, vaccine-induced. Infection-derived and vaccine-derived clones contracted markedly late after vaccination. Convalescent patients were scarce in the study, and it lacked early post-infection timepoints.

TCRdb keeps only in-frame clones here, not all; method: immunoSEQ multiplex PCR. The sample comprises about 15,000 clones, less than 85% of which are singletons, and approximately 21% rests with the top ten. This clone was counted a few times. Its antigen is unidentified. Sample: CD4+ T cells from PBMCs cultured with SARS-CoV-2 spike peptides, taken after COVID-19 vaccination. The chain joins TRBV12-5 to TRBJ2-7; D unclear. The clonotype comes from a human donor who had a prior SARS-CoV-2 infection. The CDR3 nucleotides read TGTGCAGACTCGGACGGCTACGAGCAGTACTTC. Protein: CADSDGYEQYF.